The entry that follows covers one T cell receptor (beta chain) sequence. Profiling relied on immunoSEQ multiplex PCR, and the TCRdb table lists in-frame clones only, not all of them. The repertoire has about 130,000 clones, roughly 90% of them found once; the top ten carry roughly 1.9%. The data belong to a study of control samples from healthy donors and cancer patients. The CDR3 covers 18 residues. The V end lost 0 bases, the J end lost 2 bases, and 17 bases lay between the germline ends. Germline-derived CDR1 and CDR2 are SEHNR and FQNEAQ (reference sequence). Sequencing was done on a sample of blood. The rearrangement joins TRBV7-9 to TRBJ1-5; TRBD1 is a possible D gene (5 bases). This clonotype was obtained from a woman aged 45 to 65 in good health. CDR3 sequence: CASSLAQGLNLGNQPQHF. For the CDR3, the DNA is TGTGCCAGCAGCTTAGCGCAGGGATTGAACTTGGGCAATCAGCCCCAGCATTTT.